Listed below are T cell receptor beta chains from one sample, sequenced in a study of T cells after yellow fever vaccination. TCRdb ran MiXCR on the 5' RACE reads and lists one entry per CDR3 protein. The sample shows about 630,000 distinct CDR3 sequences, around an eighth of them seen only once. The sequenced sample was PBMCs, obtained on the day of the yellow fever booster vaccination. The receptor source for this set is a man aged 30-40 years who received the YFV17D yellow fever vaccine. Each CDR3 is given with its conserved first and last residue. A D gene is named only where the DNA matches it firmly. Some rows have no size entry. The others give once, few or many, or a class for an expanded clone.

clone size	J gene	D gene	V gene	CDR3 DNA	CDR3 protein
-	TRBJ2-7	TRBD1	TRBV5-1	TGCGCCAGCAGCGCCTCCGGGACAGGGGTCGAGCAGTACTTC	CASSASGTGVEQYF
few	TRBJ2-1	TRBD2	TRBV2	TGTGCCAGATCCGGGACTAGCGGCTACAATGAGCAGTTCTTC	CARSGTSGYNEQFF
-	TRBJ2-1	-	TRBV3-1	TGTGCCAGCAGCCAAGACCGGCTATCCTACAACGAGCAGTTCTTC	CASSQDRLSYNEQFF
few	TRBJ2-7	TRBD1	TRBV12-3/TRBV12-4	TGTGCCAGCAGTTTTGCCACTTCCGGGACAGGGTACAACGAGCAGTACTTC	CASSFATSGTGYNEQYF
many	TRBJ2-7	-	TRBV20-1	TGCAGTGCAGTCGGGACTGACTACGAGCAGTACTTC	CSAVGTDYEQYF
many	TRBJ2-1	TRBD2	TRBV27	TGTGCCAGCAGTGAGGGACTAGTAGGTTCCTACAATGAGCAGTTCTTC	CASSEGLVGSYNEQFF
-	TRBJ2-7	-	TRBV11-2	TGTGCCAGCAGCTACGCTTATGACAGCTACGAGCAGTACTTC	CASSYAYDSYEQYF
few	TRBJ2-1	-	TRBV7-9	TGTGCCAGCAGCCTTCCGTTATTCCAGGGCAGGTACAATGAGCAGTTCTTC	CASSLPLFQGRYNEQFF
few	TRBJ2-7	TRBD1	TRBV29-1	TGCAGCGTTCGGGGGGGACAGGGGGCTTACGAGCAGTACTTC	CSVRGGQGAYEQYF
-	TRBJ1-5	-	TRBV27	TGTGCCAGCGGGCGACCGTTGGAGAATCAGCCCCAGCATTTT	CASGRPLENQPQHF
-	TRBJ2-2	-	TRBV7-6	TGTGCCAGCAGCTTAGCCCCCTTTCTGAGACAGACGAACACCGGGGAGCTGTTTTTT	CASSLAPFLRQTNTGELFF
-	TRBJ2-3	TRBD1	TRBV9	TGTGCCAGCAGCGGCCAACAGGGGGGTGGAGATACGCAGTATTTT	CASSGQQGGGDTQYF
-	TRBJ2-1	TRBD2	TRBV5-1	TGCGCCAGCAGCCCTAGAATAGCGGGAGAATACAATGAGCAGTTCTTC	CASSPRIAGEYNEQFF
-	TRBJ1-5	TRBD1	TRBV6-2/TRBV6-3	TGTGCCAGCAGTTACCTGTCCCGGGACAGGGGCGGACAGCCCCAGCATTTT	CASSYLSRDRGGQPQHF
few	TRBJ2-3	TRBD2	TRBV5-1	TGCGCCAGCAGCTTGGTGTTAGCGGGAGATTATACGCAGTATTTT	CASSLVLAGDYTQYF
many	TRBJ2-2	-	TRBV11-2	TGTGCCAGCTACCAATACCTACTTCGGACCGGGGAGCTGTTTTTT	CASYQYLLRTGELFF
-	TRBJ2-3	-	TRBV7-3	TGTGCCAGCAGCTTAGAAACTTGGGGAGATACGCAGTATTTT	CASSLETWGDTQYF
-	TRBJ1-1	TRBD1	TRBV6-1	TGTGCCAGCAGAATATTCCCGACAGGGGAGACTGAAGCTTTCTTT	CASRIFPTGETEAFF
-	TRBJ1-1	-	TRBV7-9	TGTGCCAGCAGCTTAATCGGGGGCGGTAACACTGAAGCTTTCTTT	CASSLIGGGNTEAFF
-	TRBJ2-2	TRBD2	TRBV29-1	TGCAGCGTCCAACTAGCGGGAGTCCCCACCGGGGAGCTGTTTTTT	CSVQLAGVPTGELFF
-	TRBJ2-1	-	TRBV29-1	TGCAGCGTTGAGCGAGCGAGAAATGAGCAGTTCTTC	CSVERARNEQFF
-	TRBJ2-1	TRBD1	TRBV6-5	TGTGCCAGCAGTTACGCCGGGACAGGGGTTGACCAGCTCCTCTTC	CASSYAGTGVDQLLF
few	TRBJ2-2	-	TRBV25-1	TGTGCCAGCAATCCCGACGGTGACGGGGAGCTGTTTTTT	CASNPDGDGELFF
-	TRBJ2-2	TRBD2	TRBV2	TGTGCCAGCAGTGAAGGGGGCTGGACTAGCGCATTCACCGGGGAGCTGTTTTTT	CASSEGGWTSAFTGELFF
many	TRBJ1-6	-	TRBV20-1	TGCAGTGCTAGTCGGCAGACGGTGGGTAATTCACCCCTCCACTTT	CSASRQTVGNSPLHF
-	TRBJ2-1	TRBD1	TRBV19	TGTGCCAGTAGTCTGATTGACAGGGGCCTTTACAATGAGCAGTTCTTC	CASSLIDRGLYNEQFF
-	TRBJ2-3	TRBD1	TRBV5-1	TGCGCCAGCAGCTTAGGGACAGGGCAAAACACAGATACGCAGTATTTT	CASSLGTGQNTDTQYF
once	TRBJ2-1	TRBD2	TRBV20-1	TGCAGTGCTACCACTAAGCGGGACCTGCAGTTCTTC	CSATTKRDLQFF
-	TRBJ2-7	TRBD2	TRBV4-2	TGTGCCAGCAGCCAAGATGAGCTAGCGGGCCGCTCCTACGAGCAGTACTTC	CASSQDELAGRSYEQYF
-	TRBJ1-5	-	TRBV15	TGTGCCACCAGCCCCGGGACTCACTACAATCAGCCCCAGCATTTT	CATSPGTHYNQPQHF
-	TRBJ2-7	-	TRBV7-9	TGTGCCAGCAGTCCCGGTCCTAGCGAATCCTACGAGCAGTACTTC	CASSPGPSESYEQYF
few	TRBJ2-5	TRBD1	TRBV3-1	TGTGCCAGCAGCCCCGGACAGGGTAGACAAGAGACCCAGTACTTC	CASSPGQGRQETQYF
-	TRBJ2-7	-	TRBV20-1	TGCAGTGCTAGAGATGGGGCAGGTTTTTACGAGCAGTACTTC	CSARDGAGFYEQYF
many	TRBJ2-7	-	TRBV18	TGTGCCAGCTCACCACACGGGCAGGAGCAGTACTTC	CASSPHGQEQYF
-	TRBJ1-5	-	TRBV7-2	TGTGCCAGCAGCTTAGATCAGGGTTATCAGCCCCAGCATTTT	CASSLDQGYQPQHF
-	TRBJ2-2	-	TRBV2	TGTGCCAGCAGGGTCTCCGGGACGATCGGGACCGGGGAGCTGTTTTTT	CASRVSGTIGTGELFF
few	TRBJ2-7	-	TRBV7-9	TGTGCCAGCAACCAATTAGAGGGAGAGTACGAGCAGTACTTC	CASNQLEGEYEQYF
-	TRBJ2-1	TRBD2	TRBV19	TGTGCCAGTAGTCCGCGCGGGAGGGTGTATTACAATGAGCAGTTCTTC	CASSPRGRVYYNEQFF
few	TRBJ1-2	TRBD1	TRBV5-1	TGCGCCAGCAGCTTGGCGGGACAGGGGACGGATGGCTACACCTTC	CASSLAGQGTDGYTF
few	TRBJ2-7	-	TRBV5-1	TGCGCCAGCAGCTCAGGGGGGGCACCAAACGAGCAGTACTTC	CASSSGGAPNEQYF
many	TRBJ2-1	-	TRBV7-8	TGTGCCAGCAGCCCCCTGGTCTATGAGCAGTTCTTC	CASSPLVYEQFF
-	TRBJ2-1	-	TRBV7-2	TGTGCCAGCAGCCCTATTAACCCAGCCTACTCCAATGAGCAGTTCTTC	CASSPINPAYSNEQFF
-	TRBJ2-3	TRBD2	TRBV4-3	TGCGCCAGCAGCCGCCTTCTAGCGGGGAACACAGATACGCAGTATTTT	CASSRLLAGNTDTQYF
few	TRBJ2-4	-	TRBV5-1	TGCGCCAGCAGCTTGGAAGCTCATGGGAACATTCAGTACTTC	CASSLEAHGNIQYF
-	TRBJ2-1	-	TRBV29-1	TGCAGCGCCCCCACTGGGTCCTACAATGAGCAGTTCTTC	CSAPTGSYNEQFF
-	TRBJ2-7	-	TRBV29-1	TGCAGCGTTGAAGATGAGGGTGGGAACGAGCAGTACTTC	CSVEDEGGNEQYF
many	TRBJ2-3	TRBD1	TRBV6-1	TGTGCCAGCGGGACAGGGTTACACACAGATACGCAGTATTTT	CASGTGLHTDTQYF
-	TRBJ2-1	-	TRBV20-1	TGCAGTGTCCCGCCCGTCGGGAAGCAGTTCTTC	CSVPPVGKQFF
-	TRBJ1-3	-	TRBV28	TGTGCCAGCAGTCTTAAGGTCACACGGTCCCGGACGGGTGGAAACACCATATATTTT	CASSLKVTRSRTGGNTIYF
-	TRBJ2-3	TRBD2	TRBV10-3	TGTGCCATCAGTGAGTCGAGTGCCCTAGCGGGGGTCACGCAGTATTTT	CAISESSALAGVTQYF
-	TRBJ2-1	TRBD1	TRBV10-1	TGCGCCAGCAGCGGACGGACAGGCGATATGGACAATGAGCAGTTCTTC	CASSGRTGDMDNEQFF